This T cell receptor beta chain was obtained from a study of CD8+ T cells in alopecia areata. Study context: Twice a day, 5 to 10 mg of oral tofacitinib was administered to treated patients. Study outcomes and limitations: In scalp, tofacitinib significantly decreased clonality and expanded CD8+ clones among the top 100.

Treatment given: oral pan-JAK inhibitor, 5-10 mg twice daily. PBMCs served as the source from which CD4+ and CD8+ T cells were sorted. Trimming took 6 bases from V and 4 from J; bases not matched to a gene: 9. Germline V lookup: CDR1 SEHNR, CDR2 FQNEAQ (reference sequence). The CDR3 has 16 amino acids. The authors extracted RNA and reverse transcribed it into cDNA as the sequencing template. The data were produced by immunoSEQ multiplex PCR, yet TCRdb's version contains in-frame clones alone and is incomplete. This sample has over 150,000 clones, with 50% to 65% found just once. Only a few counts were recorded for this clone. The antigen remains undetermined.

V gene TRBV7-9 combines with J gene TRBJ2-1, with 10 bases that match TRBD1. This specimen consisted of CD8+ T cells sorted from blood, obtained at week 24, from a patient treated with tofacitinib. This sequence was found in a human donor with alopecia areata. The DNA for the CDR3 is TGTGCCAGCAGACAACCGGACAGGGGGAAGTACAATGAGCAGTTCTTC. Translating it yields CASRQPDRGKYNEQFF. Full variable domain (remainder filled in from reference TRBV7-9 and TRBJ2-1): DTGVSQNPRHKITKRGQNVTFRCDPISEHNRLYWYRQTLGQGPEFLTYFQNEAQLEKSRLLSDRFSAERPKGSFSTLEIQRTEQGDSAMYLCASRQPDRGKYNEQFFGPGTRLTVL.